This T cell receptor beta chain was sequenced in a study of human thymus T cells. A remark on this clone: Its cognate antigen is unknown.

The V gene lost 2 bases and the J gene lost 6 bases, with 11 bases spanning the gap. Germline CDR1 and CDR2: SGHRS and YFSETQ. This CDR3 region has 13 residues. The protocol was immunoSEQ multiplex PCR, while the TCRdb copy is restricted to in-frame clones and leaves out a portion. Seen here are more than 45,000 clones, nearly 95% observed once, and the top ten hold 5.5% to 7%. Study-wide results and limits: Thymic and blood repertoires seemed to show skewed V and J gene use.

The specimen was blood. The TCR sequence derives from a boy in the first two years of life with a congenital heart defect but otherwise immunologically healthy. The chain uses TRBV5-1 and TRBJ1-2; maybe TRBD1 (5 bases). Here the CDR3 reads CASSFQGVDGYTF. In DNA, the CDR3 is TGCGCCAGCAGCTTCCAGGGAGTTGATGGCTACACCTTC.